Here is one T cell receptor (beta chain) with its context. Method: immunoSEQ multiplex PCR; TCRdb's copy keeps in-frame clones and lacks some. The top ten hold under 0.7% of the sample, which has roughly 42,000 clones, roughly nine tenths seen once. The data derive from a study of T cell changes during pregnancy in multiple sclerosis. Germline values: CDR1 SGDLS, CDR2 YYNGEE. J gave up 3 bases and V 0 bases, and 5 bases lay outside the gene matches. The CDR3 consists of 17 residues. This chain connects TRBV9 to TRBJ2-2; 10 nucleotides agree with TRBD1. The sequenced sample was CD4+ T cells from peripheral blood mononuclear cells, obtained in the first trimester of pregnancy. The receptor was isolated from a female donor with multiple sclerosis, enrolled in a pregnancy study. CDR3 in DNA: TGTGCCAGCAGCGTAGGGCTGGGACAGGGGTACACCGGGGAGCTGTTTTTT. This translates into CASSVGLGQGYTGELFF.